These 10 T cell receptor beta chains were all obtained from the same sample, sequenced in a study of primary melanoma T cells and metastatic recurrence. Libraries were prepared by immunoSEQ multiplex PCR; TCRdb keeps only in-frame clonotypes and omits some of them. The data show over a thousand clones, 77% seen once. The sequenced material came from melanoma tumor tissue. Every receptor here comes from a human donor with melanoma.

This clone has just one count. J is TRBJ2-1 and V is TRBV1; the D call in the table, TRBD1, was not verified against the DNA. TRBV1 is termed a pseudogene. The CDR3 contains 16 residues. CDR3 loop: CASSQWKGEFYNEQFF. CDR3 coding DNA: TGCGCCAGCAGCCAATGGAAGGGGGAATTTTACAATGAGCAGTTCTTC.

This chain joins TRBV19 and TRBJ2-5; unclear D gene. CDR3 length equals 11 residues. Per germline, CDR1 LNHDA and CDR2 SQIVND (reference sequence). Trimming pared 2 bases from V and 5 bases from J, leaving 3 bases between. The CDR3 DNA follows: TGTGCCAGTAGTATAAGTGAGACCCAGTACTTC. As protein: CASSISETQYF.

The chain has TRBV9 and TRBJ1-6, with TRBD1 matching over 9 bases. Unmatched junction bases numbered 2, after V lost 6 bases and J lost 7 bases. The CDR3 contains 13 residues. CDR1 is SGDLS, CDR2 YYNGEE, per germline. CDR3 sequence (DNA): TGTGCCAGCACCGGACAGGGGAATTCACCCCTCCACTTT. Translation gives CASTGQGNSPLHF. The entire variable domain, with the rest obtained from reference TRBV9 and TRBJ1-6, is as follows: DSGVTQTPKHLITATGQRVTLRCSPRSGDLSVYWYQQSLDQGLQFLIQYYNGEERAKGNILERFSAQQFPDLHSELNLSSLELGDSALYFCASTGQGNSPLHFGNGTRLTVT.

The chain links TRBV5-1 to TRBJ2-6, with 8 bases identical to TRBD1. CDR1 is SGHRS, CDR2 YFSETQ, per germline. With 0 bases clipped from V and 0 bases from J, the junction kept 14 bases outside the gene matches. The length of the CDR3 is 21 residues. The CDR3 bases are TGCGCCAGCAGCTTGGACGGGACAGGTCTTGGGGATGTCTCTGGGGCCAACGTCCTGACTTTC. This encodes CASSLDGTGLGDVSGANVLTF.

V gene TRBV12-5 combines with J gene TRBJ2-7; D possibly corresponds to TRBD1 (6 bases). CDR1 and CDR2 from the germline V gene are LGHNT and FRNRAP. The V end lost 7 bases, the J end lost 3 bases, and 13 bases lay between the germline ends. The CDR3 covers 13 residues. CDR3 nucleotide sequence: TGTGCTAGTGTTAAGACAGGCGACTACGAGCAGTACTTC. Encoded protein: CASVKTGDYEQYF.

The chain employs TRBV5-1 and TRBJ2-2; TRBD1 matches at 8 bases. CDR1 is SGHRS, CDR2 YFSETQ, per germline. The CDR3 has 15 residues. J was trimmed by 5 bases and V by 5 bases; bases with no gene match: 8. CDR3 nucleotide sequence: TGCGCCAGCAGACCCACAGGGGGGAGGACCGGGGAGCTGTTTTTT. The encoded protein is CASRPTGGRTGELFF.

The V gene is TRBV11-3, the J gene TRBJ2-7; D unresolved. The CDR3 loop spans 14 amino acids. Trimming cost V 2 bases and J 7 bases, with 15 bases left between them. The germline gives CDR1 SGHNT, CDR2 YENEEA. CDR3 in DNA: TGTGCCAGCAGCTTAAGGGTAGGGATTAGGGAGCAGTACTTC. Its translation: CASSLRVGIREQYF.

The chain combines TRBV18 with TRBJ2-2; weak D call: TRBD2 (5 bases). From germline, CDR1 is KGHSH and CDR2 LQKENI. The V and J ends lost 4 bases and 4 bases respectively, with 13 bases between them. This CDR3 comprises 15 residues. CDR3 nucleotides: TGTGCCAGCTCACGCGGGCCCCTTTTCACCGGGGAGCTGTTTTTT. Translated: CASSRGPLFTGELFF.

V gene TRBV2 combines with J gene TRBJ2-7; 8 nucleotides align to TRBD1. The length of the CDR3 is 15 residues. The V gene end was trimmed by 6 bases and the J gene end by 2 bases; junction bases not matched to a gene: 9. Per germline, CDR1 SNHLY and CDR2 FYNNEI. DNA of the CDR3: TGTGCCAGCAGCCGGGCCGGGACAGGACCCTACGAGCAGTACTTC. Its translation is CASSRAGTGPYEQYF.

This clone was detected a few times. The chain carries TRBV5-1 and TRBJ2-3, with 13 nucleotides matching TRBD2. Germline trimming cut 7 bases from V and 1 base from J; bases unmatched to any gene: 0. CDR1 SGHRS and CDR2 YFSETQ come from the germline V gene. This CDR3 has 14 residues. For the CDR3, the DNA is TGCGCCAGCGGGACTAGCGGGGGCACAGATACGCAGTATTTT. Translating it yields CASGTSGGTDTQYF. Drawing the rest from reference TRBV5-1 and TRBJ2-3, the complete variable domain is KAGVTQTPRYLIKTRGQQVTLSCSPISGHRSVSWYQQTPGQGLQFLFEYFSETQRNKGNFPGRFSGRQFSNSRSEMNVSTLELGDSALYLCASGTSGGTDTQYFGPGTRLTVL.